This T cell receptor (beta chain) comes out of a study of cytomegalovirus exposure and HLA in healthy donors. Study-wide findings and caveats: After further analysis at a later stage, 17,000 or so TCR beta sequences were associated with HLA alleles at 0.05 false discovery rate.

The germline V gene has CDR1 SGDLS and CDR2 YYNGEE. Trimming stripped 4 bases from V and 0 bases from J, with 16 bases between. This CDR3 contains 16 residues. For this clone: Its target is not known.

At sampling all donors were nominally healthy, likely with unrecorded immune exposures. PCR amplification relied on 60 Vbeta primers (plus 13 Jbeta primers). Only in-frame clones appear in the TCRdb table, and some are missing; sequencing was by immunoSEQ multiplex PCR. The sample lists 150,000 to 200,000 clones; around three quarters were seen once. Material for sequencing was PBMCs. The rearrangement joins TRBV9 to TRBJ1-1, with unresolved D. This TCR came from a woman aged 30 to 39 in good health and CMV-seropositive. The CDR3 sequence: CASSRQPNPMNTEAFF. The CDR3 nucleotides are TGTGCCAGCAGCAGACAACCCAATCCAATGAACACTGAAGCTTTCTTT.